One sample yielded the 29 T cell receptor beta chains listed below, sequenced in a study of blood T cell repertoires in COVID-19. Assay: immunoSEQ multiplex PCR; the TCRdb copy retains only in-frame clones and omits some. The sample contains 60,000 to 70,000 clones, around 87% of which appear only once. Sequencing was carried out using peripheral blood. Source of these receptors: an older woman with acute or convalescent COVID-19.

The chain is built from TRBV5-6 and TRBJ1-2, with 8 nucleotides matching TRBD1. The germline gives CDR1 SGHDT, CDR2 YYEEEE. This CDR3 is built from 13 residues. V gave up 2 bases and J gave up 4 bases; unmatched junction bases: 1. CDR3 DNA: TGTGCCAGCAGCTTCGGGACAGGCTATGGCTACACCTTC. Translating it yields CASSFGTGYGYTF.

The gene calls are TRBV7-2 and TRBJ1-1; 11 nucleotides align to TRBD1. This CDR3 is built from 16 residues. Germline CDR1 SGHTA, CDR2 FQGNSA. Trimming cost V 2 bases and J 5 bases; bases outside gene matches: 7. The chain's CDR3 is CASSLKDRGRGTEAFF. In DNA form, the CDR3 reads TGTGCCAGCAGCTTAAAGGACAGGGGGCGGGGAACTGAAGCTTTCTTT.

The rearrangement links TRBV18 to TRBJ2-2, with D perhaps TRBD2 (6 bases). The V end was cut by 3 bases, the J end by 6 bases, with 14 bases between. The CDR3 is 15 residues long. From germline, CDR1 is KGHSH and CDR2 LQKENI. The CDR3, as DNA: TGTGCCAGCTCACCTCCCGGGGGACGGGCCGGGGAGCTGTTTTTT. Translation gives CASSPPGGRAGELFF.

This chain joins TRBV10-3 and TRBJ2-5; D might be TRBD1 (5 bases). The V gene's germline CDR1 is ENHRY and CDR2 SYGVKD. Trimming left V 4 bases short and J 3 bases short, with 12 bases between. CDR3 length equals 14 residues. The CDR3 DNA reads TGTGCCATCAGTGGTGGGGCCCTGGAAGAGACCCAGTACTTC. It translates to CAISGGALEETQYF.

The V and J genes are TRBV2 and TRBJ1-2; perhaps TRBD1 as D (5 bases). The CDR3 is 12 residues long. Germline V CDR1 and CDR2: SNHLY, FYNNEI. Deletions cut 6 bases from V and 6 bases from J, with 11 bases between. The CDR3, as DNA: TGTGCCAGCAGCAAGGGGAGGGATGGCTACACCTTC. Translated: CASSKGRDGYTF.

The table lists this clone with a count of one. CDR3 loop: CASSYSGRSYQETQYF. The DNA for the CDR3 is TGTGCCAGCAGTTACTCGGGGCGATCGTACCAAGAGACCCAGTACTTC. V usage is TRBV6-5 and J usage is TRBJ2-5; possibly TRBD1 for D (5 bases). V gave up 0 bases and J gave up 0 bases, with 11 bases separating them. Germline V gene data show CDR1 as MNHEY and CDR2 as SVGAGI. CDR3 length: 16 residues.

This chain connects TRBV2 to TRBJ2-5; D is perhaps TRBD1 (6 bases). Per the germline V gene, CDR1 is SNHLY and CDR2 is FYNNEI. V was trimmed by 3 bases and J by 4 bases, leaving 9 bases between them. The CDR3 is made up of 13 amino acids. Here the CDR3 reads CASSDDRRETQYF. CDR3 DNA sequence: TGTGCCAGCAGTGACGACAGGAGAGAGACCCAGTACTTC.

The chain couples TRBV11-2 to TRBJ1-4; D is unclear. CDR1 is SGHAT, CDR2 FQNNGV, per germline. This CDR3 has 14 amino acids. Trimming stripped 3 bases from V and 2 bases from J, with 7 bases between. In nucleotides, the CDR3 is TGTGCCAGCAGCTTGTCCCTGACTAATGAAAAACTGTTTTTT. Protein sequence: CASSLSLTNEKLFF.

The genes are TRBV10-3 and TRBJ2-5; tentative D call: TRBD1 (5 bases). The CDR3 is made up of 13 amino acids. Germline assignment: CDR1 ENHRY and CDR2 SYGVKD. The ends were cut back, 3 bases at V and 3 bases at J, with 8 bases in the middle. The CDR3 here is CAISDAREETQYF. The CDR3 DNA reads as TGTGCCATCAGTGATGCCAGGGAAGAGACCCAGTACTTC.

The V gene is TRBV3-1 (or the pseudogene TRBV3-2), the J gene TRBJ2-7; tentative D call: TRBD2 (6 bases). V was shortened by 2 bases and J by 1 base, with 9 bases between the two germline ends. The germline V gene has CDR1 LGHDT and CDR2 YNNKEL (reference sequence). The CDR3 has 14 amino acids. In DNA, the CDR3 is TGTGCCAGCAGCCAAACCCTAGCGTCCTACGAGCAGTACGTC. This translates into CASSQTLASYEQYV.

J is TRBJ2-1 and V is TRBV5-1; TRBD2 agrees at 7 bases. V shed 3 bases, J shed 6 bases, and the junction held 9 bases outside the gene matches. CDR3 length: 15 residues. Germline-derived CDR1 and CDR2 are SGHRS and YFSETQ. CDR3 protein: CASSWTGGVGNEQFF. The CDR3 DNA reads as TGCGCCAGCAGCTGGACGGGGGGAGTTGGCAATGAGCAGTTCTTC.

The V gene is TRBV3-1 (or the pseudogene TRBV3-2), the J gene TRBJ1-2; D is ambiguous. The CDR3 is 14 amino acids. Trimming left V 0 bases short and J 6 bases short, with 11 bases between. Germline values: CDR1 LGHDT, CDR2 YNNKEL (reference sequence). CDR3 nucleotides: TGTGCCAGCAGCCAAGAGGGCAGAACCAATGGCTACACCTTC. The encoded protein is CASSQEGRTNGYTF.

The CDR3 DNA reads as TGTGCCAGCTTCTATCTCGCGACAGTTTCCGGGGAGCTGTTTTTT. This translates into CASFYLATVSGELFF. The J gene is TRBJ2-2, the V gene TRBV27; a possible D gene is TRBD1 (5 bases). The V gene's germline CDR1 is MNHEY and CDR2 SMNVEV (reference sequence). The CDR3 runs to 15 residues. Trimming removed 8 bases at V and 6 bases at J, with 19 bases between.

V usage is TRBV5-6 and J usage is TRBJ1-5; perhaps TRBD1 as D (5 bases). Germline CDR1 reads SGHDT; CDR2 reads YYEEEE. Trimming removed 0 bases from V and 5 bases from J, with 18 bases in between. The CDR3 has 17 amino acids. CDR3 DNA: TGTGCCAGCAGCTTGGCCAGCGGCCGGGAGGGGCATCAGCCCCAGCATTTT. The encoded protein is CASSLASGREGHQPQHF.

The chain uses TRBV3-1 (or the pseudogene TRBV3-2) and TRBJ2-1; the D is unclear. Trimming left V 4 bases short and J 0 bases short, with 10 bases between. Germline V CDR1 and CDR2: LGHDT, YNNKEL (reference sequence). The CDR3 contains 15 residues. CDR3 region: CASSPDWSSYNEQFF. In DNA form, the CDR3 reads TGTGCCAGCAGCCCCGACTGGAGCTCCTACAATGAGCAGTTCTTC.

The chain recombines TRBV25-1 with TRBJ1-2, with 9 positions matching TRBD1. This CDR3 spans 14 amino acids. Germline-derived CDR1 and CDR2 are MGHDK and SYGVNS. V was clipped by 2 bases and J by 5 bases; unmatched bases: 3. CDR3 in DNA: TGTGCCAGCAGTGAACCCGGGACAGGGTATGGCTACACCTTC. Translating it yields CASSEPGTGYGYTF.

This chain links TRBV7-9 with TRBJ1-2; D is possibly TRBD1 (5 bases). Trimming pared 1 base from V and 7 bases from J, leaving 19 bases between. The germline V gene encodes CDR1 SEHNR and CDR2 FQNEAQ (reference sequence). This CDR3 is 16 amino acids long. The CDR3 is CASSLEEGRDFSGYTF. In nucleotides, the CDR3 is TGTGCCAGCAGCTTAGAGGAGGGGCGGGACTTTTCTGGCTACACCTTC.

This chain uses TRBV3-1 (or the pseudogene TRBV3-2) with TRBJ1-4; 8 nucleotides line up with TRBD1. CDR1 LGHDT and CDR2 YNNKEL come from the germline V gene (reference sequence). The CDR3 totals 15 residues. Trimming at V came to 1 base and at J to 8 bases, leaving 6 bases not matched to a gene. In DNA, the CDR3 is TGTGCCAGCAGCCAAGGGACAGGGTGGGAGGAAAAACTGTTTTTT. Amino acid sequence: CASSQGTGWEEKLFF.

This chain links TRBV7-2 with TRBJ2-5; 9 nucleotides align to TRBD2. The CDR3 length is 15 residues. CDR1 SGHTA and CDR2 FQGNSA come from the germline V gene. Trimming at V came to 2 bases and at J to 5 bases, leaving 6 bases not matched to a gene. The CDR3 reads CASSLWLAGTETQYF. For the CDR3, the DNA is TGTGCCAGCAGCTTATGGCTAGCGGGGACGGAGACCCAGTACTTC.

The chain joins TRBV19 to TRBJ1-2; 11 positions agree with TRBD1. The V gene end was trimmed by 5 bases and the J gene end by 2 bases; junction bases not matched to a gene: 10. CDR1 and CDR2 from the germline V gene are LNHDA and SQIVND (reference sequence). The CDR3 runs to 17 residues. The CDR3 nucleotides are TGTGCCAGTAGTGATTGGACAGGGGGCCGATTAAACTATGGCTACACCTTC. Encoded protein: CASSDWTGGRLNYGYTF.

The genes are TRBV29-1 and TRBJ1-3; 7 bases agree with TRBD1. V was pared by 6 bases and J by 1 base, with 3 bases of the junction left unmatched. Looked up from germline, CDR1 is SQVTM and CDR2 is ANQGSEA. This CDR3 contains 13 residues. In nucleotides, the CDR3 is TGCAGCGTGGGACAGACTTCTGGAAACACCATATATTTT. It encodes CSVGQTSGNTIYF. Full variable domain (missing parts from reference TRBV29-1 and TRBJ1-3): SAVISQKPSRDICQRGTSLTIQCQVDSQVTMMFWYRQQPGQSLTLIATANQGSEATYESGFVIDKFPISRPNLTFSTLTVSNMSPEDSSIYLCSVGQTSGNTIYFGEGSWLTVV.

The chain couples TRBV4-1 to TRBJ2-3, with 10 bases fitting TRBD2. Germline loops: CDR1 MGHRA, CDR2 YSYEKL. V lost 0 bases, J lost 0 bases, and 6 bases stayed unmatched. The CDR3 covers 18 residues. CDR3 residues: CASSQDLGLATSTDTQYF. Written as DNA, the CDR3 is TGCGCCAGCAGCCAAGATTTGGGACTAGCGACTAGCACAGATACGCAGTATTTT.

This chain connects TRBV19 to TRBJ1-5; 8 nucleotides line up with TRBD1. This CDR3 has 13 amino acids. The junction had 4 bases not matched to a gene; V was cut back by 8 bases and J by 4 bases. The germline V gene encodes CDR1 LNHDA and CDR2 SQIVND (reference sequence). The CDR3 loop is CASRDRTNQPQHF. The CDR3 DNA reads as TGTGCCAGTCGGGACAGGACGAATCAGCCCCAGCATTTT.

V is TRBV20-1 and J is TRBJ1-5; D is ambiguous. Trimming removed 3 bases at V and 7 bases at J, with 13 bases between. The germline V gene has CDR1 DFQATT and CDR2 SNEGSKA (reference sequence). The CDR3 consists of 13 residues. The CDR3 nucleotides read TGCAGTGCTAGTCGAGGGCGAGACCAGCCCCAGCATTTT. The encoded protein is CSASRGRDQPQHF.

The chain joins TRBV6-7 to TRBJ2-7, with TRBD2 matching 7 bases. TRBV6-7 is reported as an ORF; its role is uncertain. The CDR3 contains 16 residues. The junction had 5 bases not matched to a gene; V was cut back by 0 bases and J by 0 bases. The CDR3 here is CASSYSRLAFSYEQYV. CDR3 nucleotides: TGTGCCAGCAGTTACTCGAGACTAGCCTTCTCCTACGAGCAGTACGTC.

The chain links TRBV2 to TRBJ1-4; the D gene is possibly TRBD1 (5 bases). This CDR3 is built from 14 residues. Germline lookup yields CDR1 SNHLY and CDR2 FYNNEI. Trimming stripped 9 bases from V and 8 bases from J, with 19 bases between. CDR3 sequence reads: CASKMSREGEKLFF. The DNA of the CDR3 is TGTGCCAGTAAGATGTCCAGGGAAGGAGAAAAACTGTTTTTT.

This clone was seen a single time. Written as DNA, the CDR3 is TGTGCCAGTAGTATAGGAACAGGGCGTGGAAACACCATATATTTT. Translated, it gives CASSIGTGRGNTIYF. This sequence joins TRBV19 and TRBJ1-3, with D maybe TRBD1 (6 bases). V was trimmed by 1 base and J by 3 bases, leaving 10 bases between them. The CDR3 length is 15 residues. CDR1 and CDR2 (germline): LNHDA, SQIVND (reference sequence).

The rearrangement joins TRBV6-5 to TRBJ1-1; D gene unclear. CDR3 size: 11 residues. The V gene's germline CDR1 is MNHEY and CDR2 SVGAGI. V was cut by 6 bases and J by 8 bases, with 10 bases left in between. The DNA for the CDR3 is TGTGCCAGCAGCAAAAACGGGGAAGCTTTCTTT. It codes for CASSKNGEAFF.

V is TRBV5-6 and J is TRBJ2-5; 8 bases align to TRBD1. Trimming at V came to 4 bases and at J to 2 bases, leaving 10 bases not matched to a gene. The CDR3 consists of 16 residues. Looked up from germline, CDR1 is SGHDT and CDR2 is YYEEEE. CDR3 bases: TGTGCCAGCAGCCAAACGGGACAGGTGACTCAAGAGACCCAGTACTTC. Translating gives CASSQTGQVTQETQYF.